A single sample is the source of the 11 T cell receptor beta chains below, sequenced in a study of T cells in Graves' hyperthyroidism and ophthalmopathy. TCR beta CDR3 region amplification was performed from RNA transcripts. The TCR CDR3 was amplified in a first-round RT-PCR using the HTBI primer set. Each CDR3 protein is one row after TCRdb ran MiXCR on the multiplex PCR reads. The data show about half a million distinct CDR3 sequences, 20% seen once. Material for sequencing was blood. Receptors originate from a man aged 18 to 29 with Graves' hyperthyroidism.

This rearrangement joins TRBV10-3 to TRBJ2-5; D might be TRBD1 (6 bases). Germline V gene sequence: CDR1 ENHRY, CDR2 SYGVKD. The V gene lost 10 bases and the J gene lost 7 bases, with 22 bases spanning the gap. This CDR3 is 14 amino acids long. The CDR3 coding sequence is TGTGCCAGCAGAAGCAGGGGACAAGATCCGACCCAGTACTTC. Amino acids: CASRSRGQDPTQYF.

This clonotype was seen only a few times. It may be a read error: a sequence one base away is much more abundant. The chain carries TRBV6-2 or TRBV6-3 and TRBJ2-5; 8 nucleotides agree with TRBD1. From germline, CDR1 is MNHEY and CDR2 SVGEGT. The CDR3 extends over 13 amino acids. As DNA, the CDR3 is TGTGCCAGCAGGGGTACAGGGGGGAAGACCCTGTACTTC. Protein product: CASRGTGGKTLYF.

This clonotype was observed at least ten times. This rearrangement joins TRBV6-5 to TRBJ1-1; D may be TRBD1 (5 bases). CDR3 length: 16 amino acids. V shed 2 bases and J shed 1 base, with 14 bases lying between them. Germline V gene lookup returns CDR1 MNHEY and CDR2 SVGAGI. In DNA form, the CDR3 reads TGTGCCAGCAGTTACGCTTACCGGGACCGGAACACTGAAGCTTTCTTT. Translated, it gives CASSYAYRDRNTEAFF.

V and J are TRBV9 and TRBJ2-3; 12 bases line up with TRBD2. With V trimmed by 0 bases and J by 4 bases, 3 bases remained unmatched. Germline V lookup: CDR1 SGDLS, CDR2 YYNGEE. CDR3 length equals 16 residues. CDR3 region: CASSVGLAGGADTQYF. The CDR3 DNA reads TGTGCCAGCAGCGTAGGGCTAGCGGGAGGGGCAGATACGCAGTATTTT.

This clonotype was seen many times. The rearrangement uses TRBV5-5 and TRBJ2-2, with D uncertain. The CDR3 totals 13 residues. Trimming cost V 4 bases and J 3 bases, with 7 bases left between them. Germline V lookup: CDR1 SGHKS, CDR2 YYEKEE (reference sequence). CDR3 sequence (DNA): TGTGCCAGCAGCGCTTGGGACACCGGGGAGCTGTTTTTT. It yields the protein CASSAWDTGELFF. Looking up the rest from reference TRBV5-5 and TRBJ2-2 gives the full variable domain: DAGVTQSPTHLIKTRGQQVTLRCSPISGHKSVSWYQQVLGQGPQFIFQYYEKEERGRGNFPDRFSARQFPNYSSELNVNALLLGDSALYLCASSAWDTGELFFGEGSRLTVL.

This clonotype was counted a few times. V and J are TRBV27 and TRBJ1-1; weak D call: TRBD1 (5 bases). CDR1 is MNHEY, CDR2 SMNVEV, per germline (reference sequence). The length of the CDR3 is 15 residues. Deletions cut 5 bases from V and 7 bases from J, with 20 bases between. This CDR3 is CASSPGLGTTYEAFF. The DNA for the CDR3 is TGTGCCAGCAGTCCCGGCCTTGGGACGACCTATGAAGCTTTCTTT.

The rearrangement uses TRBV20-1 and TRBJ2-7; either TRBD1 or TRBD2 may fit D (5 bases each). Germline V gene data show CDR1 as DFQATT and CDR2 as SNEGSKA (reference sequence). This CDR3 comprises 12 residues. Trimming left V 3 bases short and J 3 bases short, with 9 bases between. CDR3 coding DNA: TGCAGTGCTAGGTGGGGGAGCTACGAGCAGTACTTC. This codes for CSARWGSYEQYF.

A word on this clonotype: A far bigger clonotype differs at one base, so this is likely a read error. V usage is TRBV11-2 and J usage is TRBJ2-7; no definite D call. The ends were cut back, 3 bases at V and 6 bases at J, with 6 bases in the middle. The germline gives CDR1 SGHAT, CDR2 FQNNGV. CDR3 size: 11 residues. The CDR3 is CASSLSVEQYF. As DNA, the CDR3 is TGTGCCAGCAGCTTGAGTGTCGAGCAGTACTTC.

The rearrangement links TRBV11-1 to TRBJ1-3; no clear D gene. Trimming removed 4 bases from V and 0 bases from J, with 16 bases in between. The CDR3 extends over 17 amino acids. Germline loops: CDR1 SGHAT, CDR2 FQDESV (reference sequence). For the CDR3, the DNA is TGTGCCAGCAGCTCCACCATCGACGGGTCCTCTGGAAACACCATATATTTT. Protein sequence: CASSSTIDGSSGNTIYF.

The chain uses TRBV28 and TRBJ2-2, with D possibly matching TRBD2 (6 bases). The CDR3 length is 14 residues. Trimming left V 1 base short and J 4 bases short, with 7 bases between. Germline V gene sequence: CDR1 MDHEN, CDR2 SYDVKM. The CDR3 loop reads CASSLSSVTGELFF. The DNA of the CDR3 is TGTGCCAGCAGTTTATCTAGCGTCACCGGGGAGCTGTTTTTT.

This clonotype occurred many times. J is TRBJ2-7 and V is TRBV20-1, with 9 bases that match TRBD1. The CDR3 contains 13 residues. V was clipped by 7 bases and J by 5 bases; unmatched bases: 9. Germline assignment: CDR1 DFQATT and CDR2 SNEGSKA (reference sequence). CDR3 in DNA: TGCAGTGTTCCGGGACAGGGCCCCCACGAGCAGTACTTC. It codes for CSVPGQGPHEQYF.